Listed below are T cell receptor beta chains from one sample, sequenced in a study of T cell repertoires in cytomegalovirus infection. Antigens of these TCRs are unknown. TCRdb redid the calling of the reads with MiXCR, one entry per CDR3 protein. In the table there are about 340,000 distinct CDR3 sequences, 25% to 35% of which are singletons. Sequenced here: cultured PBMCs, sampled from culture after CMV antigen stimulation. All receptors derive from a human donor in good health (CMV status not recorded). Some clones in this sample may be carry-over from other donors' samples. The CDR3 runs from the conserved cysteine through the conserved F or W. D genes are given only for firm matches. Clone size is stated in some rows and not others, as once, few, many or a class when expanded.

CDR3aa: CATSETSGGGNNEQFF; CDR3nt: TGTGCCACCAGCGAAACCTCTGGCGGGGGGAACAATGAGCAGTTCTTC; v_gene: TRBV24-1; j_gene: TRBJ2-1; d_gene: TRBD2; abundance: few
CDR3aa: CASSGMGSGANVLTF; CDR3nt: TGTGCCAGCAGTGGGATGGGGTCTGGGGCCAACGTCCTGACTTTC; v_gene: TRBV28; j_gene: TRBJ2-6; d_gene: .; abundance: many
CDR3aa: CSVVAGANVLTF; CDR3nt: TGCAGCGTTGTGGCTGGGGCCAACGTCCTGACTTTC; v_gene: TRBV29-1; j_gene: TRBJ2-6; d_gene: .; abundance: once
CDR3aa: CASTEGYEQYF; CDR3nt: TGTGCCAGCACCGAAGGTTACGAGCAGTACTTC; v_gene: TRBV12-3/TRBV12-4; j_gene: TRBJ2-7; d_gene: .; abundance: .
CDR3aa: CASSESGTYYEQYF; CDR3nt: TGTGCCAGCAGTGAATCTGGAACTTACTACGAGCAGTACTTC; v_gene: TRBV2; j_gene: TRBJ2-7; d_gene: .; abundance: many
CDR3aa: CASSSPTGDGYTF; CDR3nt: TGTGCCAGCAGCTCACCGACAGGGGACGGCTACACCTTC; v_gene: TRBV7-2; j_gene: TRBJ1-2; d_gene: TRBD1; abundance: many
CDR3aa: CASSPTGRNTEAFF; CDR3nt: TGTGCCAGCAGCCCTACAGGGCGGAACACTGAAGCTTTCTTT; v_gene: TRBV12-3/TRBV12-4; j_gene: TRBJ1-1; d_gene: .; abundance: few
CDR3aa: CASSPAGSYEQYF; CDR3nt: TGTGCCAGCAGTCCCGCGGGATCCTACGAGCAGTACTTC; v_gene: TRBV6-8; j_gene: TRBJ2-7; d_gene: .; abundance: few
CDR3aa: CASSPSTGSSYNEQFF; CDR3nt: TGTGCCAGCAGTCCCTCGACCGGGAGCTCCTACAATGAGCAGTTCTTC; v_gene: TRBV6-5; j_gene: TRBJ2-1; d_gene: .; abundance: .
CDR3aa: CASSLPQDREYEQYF; CDR3nt: TGTGCCAGCAGCTTACCCCAGGACAGGGAATACGAGCAGTACTTC; v_gene: TRBV7-8; j_gene: TRBJ2-7; d_gene: TRBD1; abundance: .
CDR3aa: CASSPGGNQETQYF; CDR3nt: TGTGCCAGCTCACCAGGAGGGAACCAAGAGACCCAGTACTTC; v_gene: TRBV18; j_gene: TRBJ2-5; d_gene: .; abundance: few
CDR3aa: CASSFGKNIQYF; CDR3nt: TGTGCCAGCAGTTTCGGGAAAAACATTCAGTACTTC; v_gene: TRBV28; j_gene: TRBJ2-4; d_gene: .; abundance: few
CDR3aa: CASSIRGSSNEQFF; CDR3nt: TGTGCCAGTAGTATAAGAGGGTCCAGCAATGAGCAGTTCTTC; v_gene: TRBV19; j_gene: TRBJ2-1; d_gene: .; abundance: .
CDR3aa: CASSPQGTAHQPQHF; CDR3nt: TGTGCCAGCAGTCCGCAAGGGACTGCCCATCAGCCCCAGCATTTT; v_gene: TRBV12-3/TRBV12-4; j_gene: TRBJ1-5; d_gene: .; abundance: few